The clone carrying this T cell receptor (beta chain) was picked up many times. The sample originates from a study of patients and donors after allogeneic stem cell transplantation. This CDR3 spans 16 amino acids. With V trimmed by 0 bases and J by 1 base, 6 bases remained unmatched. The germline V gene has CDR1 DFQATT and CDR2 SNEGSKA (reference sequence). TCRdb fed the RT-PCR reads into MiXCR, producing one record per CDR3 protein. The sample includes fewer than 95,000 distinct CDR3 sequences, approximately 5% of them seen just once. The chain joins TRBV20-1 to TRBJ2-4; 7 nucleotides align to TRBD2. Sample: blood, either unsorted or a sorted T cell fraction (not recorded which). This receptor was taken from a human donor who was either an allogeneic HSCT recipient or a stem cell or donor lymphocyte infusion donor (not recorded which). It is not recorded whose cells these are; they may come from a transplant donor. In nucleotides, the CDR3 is TGCAGTGCTAGAGAAGGGGCGACTAGCGCCAAAAACATTCAGTACTTC. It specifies CSAREGATSAKNIQYF.